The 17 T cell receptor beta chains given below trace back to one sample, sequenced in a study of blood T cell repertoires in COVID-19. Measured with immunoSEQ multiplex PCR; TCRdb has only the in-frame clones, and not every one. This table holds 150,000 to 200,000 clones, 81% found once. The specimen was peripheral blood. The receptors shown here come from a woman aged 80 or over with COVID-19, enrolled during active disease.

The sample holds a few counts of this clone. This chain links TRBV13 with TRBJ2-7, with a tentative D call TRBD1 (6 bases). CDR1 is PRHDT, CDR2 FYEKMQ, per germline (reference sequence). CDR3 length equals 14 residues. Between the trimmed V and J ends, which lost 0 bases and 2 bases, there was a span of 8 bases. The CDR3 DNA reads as TGTGCCAGCAGCTTAGGAGACAGGCCCTACGAGCAGTACTTC. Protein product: CASSLGDRPYEQYF.

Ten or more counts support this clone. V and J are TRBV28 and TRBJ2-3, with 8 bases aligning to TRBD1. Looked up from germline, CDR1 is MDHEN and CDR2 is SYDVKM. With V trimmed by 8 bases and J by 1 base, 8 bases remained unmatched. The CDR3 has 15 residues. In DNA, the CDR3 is TGTGCCAGCCAATCAGGGGGCGCGGGCACAGATACGCAGTATTTT. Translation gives CASQSGGAGTDTQYF.

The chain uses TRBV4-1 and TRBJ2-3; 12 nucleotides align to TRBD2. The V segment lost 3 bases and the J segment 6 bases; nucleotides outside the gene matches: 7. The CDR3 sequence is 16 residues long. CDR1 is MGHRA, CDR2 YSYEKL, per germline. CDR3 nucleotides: TGCGCCAGCAGCCAGGGACTAGCGGGCACTGGGGATACGCAGTATTTT. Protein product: CASSQGLAGTGDTQYF.

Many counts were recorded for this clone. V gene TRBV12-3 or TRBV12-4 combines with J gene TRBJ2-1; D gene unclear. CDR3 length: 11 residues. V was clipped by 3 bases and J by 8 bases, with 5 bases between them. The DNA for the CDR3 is TGTGCCAGCAGTTTTTCAGATGAGCAGTTCTTC. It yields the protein CASSFSDEQFF.

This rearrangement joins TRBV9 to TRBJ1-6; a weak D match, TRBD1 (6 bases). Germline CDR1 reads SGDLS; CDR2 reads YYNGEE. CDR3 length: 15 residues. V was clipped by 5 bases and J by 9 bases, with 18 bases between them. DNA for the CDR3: TGTGCCAGCAGTAGGACAGCGGGGGTTTCTTCACCCCTCCACTTT. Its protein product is CASSRTAGVSSPLHF. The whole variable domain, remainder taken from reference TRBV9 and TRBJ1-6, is DSGVTQTPKHLITATGQRVTLRCSPRSGDLSVYWYQQSLDQGLQFLIQYYNGEERAKGNILERFSAQQFPDLHSELNLSSLELGDSALYFCASSRTAGVSSPLHFGNGTRLTVT.

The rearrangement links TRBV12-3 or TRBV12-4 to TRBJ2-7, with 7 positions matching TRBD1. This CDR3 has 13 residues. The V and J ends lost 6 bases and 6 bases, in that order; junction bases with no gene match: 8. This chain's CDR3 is CASSRTGVGEQYF. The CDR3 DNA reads TGTGCCAGCAGCCGTACAGGGGTGGGCGAGCAGTACTTC.

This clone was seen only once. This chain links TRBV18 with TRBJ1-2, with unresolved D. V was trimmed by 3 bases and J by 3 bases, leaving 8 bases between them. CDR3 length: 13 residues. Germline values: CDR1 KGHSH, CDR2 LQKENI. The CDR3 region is CASSPAEHYGYTF. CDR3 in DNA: TGTGCCAGCTCACCCGCGGAGCACTATGGCTACACCTTC.

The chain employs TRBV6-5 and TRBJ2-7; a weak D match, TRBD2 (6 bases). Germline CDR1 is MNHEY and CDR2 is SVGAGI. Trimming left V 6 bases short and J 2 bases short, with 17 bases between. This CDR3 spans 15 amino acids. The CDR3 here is CASSRIGTGTYEQYF. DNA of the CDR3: TGTGCCAGCAGCCGGATCGGGACTGGCACCTACGAGCAGTACTTC.

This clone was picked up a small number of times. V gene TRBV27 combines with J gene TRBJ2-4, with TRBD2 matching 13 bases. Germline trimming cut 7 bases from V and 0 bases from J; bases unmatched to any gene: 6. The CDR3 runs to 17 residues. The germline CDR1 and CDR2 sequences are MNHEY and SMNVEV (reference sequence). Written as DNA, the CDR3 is TGTGCCAGCATGAGGACTAGCGGGGGACTAGCCAAAAACATTCAGTACTTC. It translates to CASMRTSGGLAKNIQYF.

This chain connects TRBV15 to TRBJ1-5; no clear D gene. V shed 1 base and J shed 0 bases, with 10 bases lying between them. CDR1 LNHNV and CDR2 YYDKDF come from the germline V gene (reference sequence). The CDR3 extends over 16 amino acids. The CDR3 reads CATSRGVITSNQPQHF. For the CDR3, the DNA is TGTGCCACCAGCAGAGGAGTCATCACTAGCAATCAGCCCCAGCATTTT.

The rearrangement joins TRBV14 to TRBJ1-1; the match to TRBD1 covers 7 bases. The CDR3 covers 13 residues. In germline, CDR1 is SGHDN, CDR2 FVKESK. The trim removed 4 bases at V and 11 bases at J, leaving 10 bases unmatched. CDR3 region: CASSLTGTAGAFF. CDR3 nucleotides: TGTGCCAGCAGCCTTACCGGGACAGCTGGCGCTTTCTTT.

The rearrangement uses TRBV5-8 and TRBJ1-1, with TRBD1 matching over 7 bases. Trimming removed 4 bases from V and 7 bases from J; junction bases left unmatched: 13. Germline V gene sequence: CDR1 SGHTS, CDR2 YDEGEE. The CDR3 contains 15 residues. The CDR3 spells CASSLRGQRYGEAFF. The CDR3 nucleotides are TGTGCCAGCAGCCTCAGGGGACAGAGATACGGTGAAGCTTTCTTT.

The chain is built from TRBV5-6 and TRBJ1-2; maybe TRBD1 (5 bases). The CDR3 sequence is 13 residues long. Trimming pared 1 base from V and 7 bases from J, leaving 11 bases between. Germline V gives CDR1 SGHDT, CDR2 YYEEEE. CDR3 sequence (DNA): TGTGCCAGCAGCTTGCGACAGTATATTGGCTACACCTTC. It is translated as CASSLRQYIGYTF. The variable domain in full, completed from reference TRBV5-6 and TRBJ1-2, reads DAGVTQSPTHLIKTRGQQVTLRCSPKSGHDTVSWYQQALGQGPQFIFQYYEEEERQRGNFPDRFSGHQFPNYSSELNVNALLLGDSALYLCASSLRQYIGYTFGSGTRLTVV.

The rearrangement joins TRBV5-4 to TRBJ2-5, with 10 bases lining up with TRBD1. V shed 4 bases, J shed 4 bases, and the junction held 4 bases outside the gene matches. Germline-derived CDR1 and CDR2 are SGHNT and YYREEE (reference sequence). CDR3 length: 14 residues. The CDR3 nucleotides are TGTGCCAGCAGCAATCGGACAGGGGGAGAGACCCAGTACTTC. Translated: CASSNRTGGETQYF.

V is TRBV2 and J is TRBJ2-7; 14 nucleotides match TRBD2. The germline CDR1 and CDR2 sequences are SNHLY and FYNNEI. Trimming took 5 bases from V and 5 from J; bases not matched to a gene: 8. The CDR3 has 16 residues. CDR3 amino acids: CASSSGTSGSQDEQYF. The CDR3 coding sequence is TGTGCCAGCAGTTCCGGGACTAGCGGGAGTCAAGACGAGCAGTACTTC.

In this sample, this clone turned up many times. Here the CDR3 reads CASSSGQVLNYGYTF. Written as DNA, the CDR3 is TGTGCCAGCAGTTCTGGACAGGTTCTTAACTATGGCTACACCTTC. The J gene is TRBJ1-2, the V gene TRBV27; the match to TRBD1 covers 7 bases. V gave up 4 bases and J gave up 1 base; unmatched junction bases: 6. This CDR3 is 15 amino acids long. In germline, CDR1 is MNHEY, CDR2 SMNVEV (reference sequence).

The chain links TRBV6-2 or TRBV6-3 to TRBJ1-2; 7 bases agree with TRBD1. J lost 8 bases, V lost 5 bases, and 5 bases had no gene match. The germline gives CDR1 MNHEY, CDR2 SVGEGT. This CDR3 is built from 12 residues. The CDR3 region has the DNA TGTGCCAGCAGTCAGGGGGTGAGAGGCTACACCTTC. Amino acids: CASSQGVRGYTF.